This TCR beta chain was found in a study of blood T cells in healthy people across ages. In this sample, this clonotype turned up a few times. The CDR3 extends over 15 amino acids. The V and J ends lost 0 bases and 6 bases respectively, with 13 bases between them. CDR1 is LGHNA and CDR2 is YSLEER in the germline V gene. Together with a sample-barcoded 5' primer, a J-beta primer mix was included in a second PCR lasting about 6 to 11 cycles. MiXCR, run by TCRdb on the 5' RACE reads, gives a single entry per CDR3 protein. The sample has approximately 770,000 distinct CDR3 sequences, 58% seen once. The chain carries TRBV4-3 and TRBJ2-3; D ambiguous. The material sequenced was blood. The TCR comes from a man between 25 and 39 years old in good health. The CDR3 DNA reads as TGCGCCAGCAGCCAAGATCGGCCCAGTTTTGATACGCAGTATTTT. It is translated as CASSQDRPSFDTQYF.